The 20 T cell receptor beta chains reported below all come from one sample, sequenced in a study of blood T cells in healthy people across ages. Alongside a J-beta primer mix, a sample-barcoded 5' primer served in a second PCR lasting about 7 to 12 cycles. Via MiXCR, TCRdb re-called the 5' RACE reads, giving one row per CDR3 protein. The repertoire holds approximately 580,000 distinct CDR3 sequences, with 24% as singletons. These data are also associated with another study on T cells of mothers and their children.

Material: blood. All receptors derive from a boy aged 10-17 years in good health.

This clonotype was observed a few times. The V and J genes are TRBV28 and TRBJ2-1, with 8 bases fitting TRBD1. Germline CDR1 and CDR2: MDHEN and SYDVKM. This CDR3 is built from 15 residues. The V and J ends lost 4 bases and 6 bases, in that order; junction bases with no gene match: 8. CDR3 protein: CASSSAGQEINEQFF. CDR3 sequence (DNA): TGTGCCAGCAGTTCTGCGGGACAGGAGATCAATGAGCAGTTCTTC.

This clonotype was counted a single time. J is TRBJ1-6 and V is TRBV4-1; no clear D. The CDR3 covers 11 residues. CDR1 and CDR2 from the germline V gene are MGHRA and YSYEKL. The V and J ends lost 8 bases and 8 bases respectively, with 7 bases between them. CDR3 in DNA: TGCGCCAGCGGTGGAGATTCACCCCTCCACTTT. Protein sequence: CASGGDSPLHF.

The chain combines TRBV12-5 with TRBJ2-1, with TRBD1 matching over 8 bases. The CDR3 extends over 14 amino acids. Trimming at V came to 5 bases and at J to 6 bases, leaving 6 bases not matched to a gene. The germline V gene has CDR1 LGHNT and CDR2 FRNRAP. In nucleotides, the CDR3 is TGTGCTAGTGGTCGCGGACAGGGCCGCAATGAGCAGTTCTTC. Encoded protein: CASGRGQGRNEQFF.

The chain recombines TRBV7-2 with TRBJ2-4; D is ambiguous. The germline CDR1 and CDR2 sequences are SGHTA and FQGNSA. Trimming left V 5 bases short and J 0 bases short, with 8 bases between. This CDR3 is built from 14 residues. The CDR3 region is CASSPELAKNIQYF. The CDR3 DNA reads TGTGCCAGCAGCCCTGAACTAGCCAAAAACATTCAGTACTTC.

A word on this clonotype: The junction and the germline gene differ at one end; a read error may be behind it. The V and J genes are TRBV7-2 and TRBJ1-1, with D unresolved. Per the germline V gene, CDR1 is SGHTA and CDR2 is FQGNSA. There are 13 residues in the CDR3. DNA for the CDR3: TGTGCCAGCAGCCTCCTCTGGAACGCTGAAGCTTTCTTT. It yields the protein CASSLLWNAEAFF.

This clonotype has a handful of counts. The chain combines TRBV5-1 with TRBJ2-1; the match to TRBD2 covers 7 bases. V lost 3 bases, J lost 6 bases, and 9 bases stayed unmatched. The CDR3 has 15 amino acids. The germline CDR1 and CDR2 sequences are SGHRS and YFSETQ. The CDR3 coding sequence is TGCGCCAGCAGCTCGCGGGCGGGAGAGGGCAATGAGCAGTTCTTC. Amino acids: CASSSRAGEGNEQFF.

The chain joins TRBV28 to TRBJ2-5, with TRBD2 matching over 7 bases. The V gene end was trimmed by 8 bases and the J gene end by 3 bases; junction bases not matched to a gene: 9. The length of the CDR3 is 14 residues. Germline V gene data show CDR1 as MDHEN and CDR2 as SYDVKM. Here the CDR3 reads CASRKRGGEETQYF. CDR3 sequence (DNA): TGTGCCAGCCGTAAAAGGGGAGGGGAAGAGACCCAGTACTTC.

The chain is built from TRBV28 and TRBJ1-5; D is perhaps TRBD1 (6 bases). Germline V gene data show CDR1 as MDHEN and CDR2 as SYDVKM. Trimming left V 1 base short and J 3 bases short, with 16 bases between. This CDR3 is built from 17 residues. The CDR3 reads CASSLSPSDRLNQPQHF. The CDR3, as DNA: TGTGCCAGCAGTTTATCCCCTTCAGACAGGCTCAATCAGCCCCAGCATTTT. The full variable domain, its missing parts supplied by reference TRBV28 and TRBJ1-5, is DVKVTQSSRYLVKRTGEKVFLECVQDMDHENMFWYRQDPGLGLRLIYFSYDVKMKEKGDIPEGYSVSREKKERFSLILESASTNQTSMYLCASSLSPSDRLNQPQHFGDGTRLSIL.

This clonotype was found a few times. The chain recombines TRBV28 with TRBJ1-4, with TRBD1 identical over 7 bases. Germline V lookup: CDR1 MDHEN, CDR2 SYDVKM. The CDR3 totals 12 residues. Trimming took 3 bases from V and 14 from J; bases not matched to a gene: 6. CDR3 in amino acids: CASSFLGDSLFF. The DNA of the CDR3 is TGTGCCAGCAGTTTTTTGGGGGACAGTCTGTTTTTT. The full variable domain, its missing parts supplied by reference TRBV28 and TRBJ1-4, is DVKVTQSSRYLVKRTGEKVFLECVQDMDHENMFWYRQDPGLGLRLIYFSYDVKMKEKGDIPEGYSVSREKKERFSLILESASTNQTSMYLCASSFLGDSLFFGSGTQLSVL.

This clonotype was recorded at least ten times. The V gene is TRBV20-1, the J gene TRBJ2-7; the match to TRBD2 covers 10 bases. Germline V gene lookup returns CDR1 DFQATT and CDR2 SNEGSKA (reference sequence). V lost 5 bases, J lost 3 bases, and 4 bases stayed unmatched. The length of the CDR3 is 13 residues. CDR3 sequence reads: CSAVSSGSYEQYF. The CDR3 nucleotides read TGCAGTGCTGTCTCTAGCGGGAGCTACGAGCAGTACTTC.

In this sample, this clonotype turned up a few times. The rearrangement joins TRBV28 to TRBJ1-4; D uncertain. The CDR3 is 13 residues long. Trimming pared 8 bases from V and 7 bases from J, leaving 14 bases between. Per the germline V gene, CDR1 is MDHEN and CDR2 is SYDVKM. This CDR3 is CASRSAGFEKLFF. CDR3 coding DNA: TGTGCCAGCCGTAGCGCGGGCTTTGAAAAACTGTTTTTT.

This chain uses TRBV6-2 or TRBV6-3 with TRBJ1-5; TRBD1 agrees at 7 bases. The germline CDR1 and CDR2 sequences are MNHEY and SVGEGT. J gave up 1 base and V 2 bases, and 2 bases lay outside the gene matches. The length of the CDR3 is 15 residues. The CDR3 is CASSYLQGSNQPQHF. CDR3 sequence (DNA): TGTGCCAGCAGTTACCTACAGGGGAGCAATCAGCCCCAGCATTTT.

The J gene is TRBJ2-2, the V gene TRBV7-2; D is perhaps TRBD1 (6 bases). CDR3 length: 15 residues. V was shortened by 6 bases and J by 0 bases, with 11 bases between the two germline ends. Germline V gene sequence: CDR1 SGHTA, CDR2 FQGNSA. For the CDR3, the DNA is TGTGCCAGCAGAGGGACACGCGCGAACACCGGGGAGCTGTTTTTT. Translated: CASRGTRANTGELFF.

This clonotype has only one observation. This sequence joins TRBV6-1 and TRBJ1-1; D is uncertain. The germline V gene encodes CDR1 MNHNS and CDR2 SASEGT. The V gene lost 1 base and the J gene lost 1 base, with 7 bases spanning the gap. The CDR3 is 14 amino acids. The CDR3 is CASSEVRQNTEAFF. The CDR3 DNA reads TGTGCCAGCAGTGAAGTCAGGCAGAACACTGAAGCTTTCTTT.

The V gene is TRBV7-8, the J gene TRBJ1-2, with 8 bases matching TRBD1. The CDR3 runs 14 residues. In germline, CDR1 is SGHVS, CDR2 FQNEAQ. J lost 4 bases, V lost 8 bases, and 9 bases had no gene match. CDR3 amino acids: CASGATGGSYGYTF. CDR3 nucleotide sequence: TGTGCCAGCGGCGCTACAGGGGGGAGCTATGGCTACACCTTC.

The chain links TRBV7-2 to TRBJ2-1; perhaps TRBD2 as D (5 bases). V lost 3 bases and J lost 3, with 15 bases in between. This CDR3 region has 16 residues. Germline V gene data show CDR1 as SGHTA and CDR2 as FQGNSA. CDR3 nucleotides: TGTGCCAGCAGCTTTTCGGGATCCAGAATCTACAATGAGCAGTTCTTC. It specifies CASSFSGSRIYNEQFF.

This clonotype appeared a few times. This rearrangement joins TRBV12-3 or TRBV12-4 to TRBJ2-5, with 12 positions matching TRBD1. Judging by the DNA end, TRBJ2-1 fits better; the J call may be wrong. This CDR3 contains 13 residues. The CDR3 loop reads CAIPGQGAREQFF. As DNA, the CDR3 is TGTGCCATTCCGGGACAGGGGGCTAGGGAGCAGTTCTTC.

The chain employs TRBV6-5 and TRBJ2-2; 9 bases are a match to TRBD1. Unmatched junction bases numbered 10, after V lost 0 bases and J lost 2 bases. Germline values: CDR1 MNHEY, CDR2 SVGAGI. The CDR3 spans 19 residues. Written as DNA, the CDR3 is TGTGCCAGCAGTTACTCTTTTTTCGTGACAGGGGGAAACACCGGGGAGCTGTTTTTT. Translation: CASSYSFFVTGGNTGELFF.

J is TRBJ1-3 and V is TRBV7-8; D is unresolved. V gave up 5 bases and J gave up 0 bases, with 8 bases separating them. Germline V CDR1 and CDR2: SGHVS, FQNEAQ. CDR3 length equals 14 residues. The CDR3 DNA reads TGTGCCAGCAGCCAAGTGAGCTCTGGAAACACCATATATTTT. Its translation is CASSQVSSGNTIYF. Looking up the rest from reference TRBV7-8 and TRBJ1-3 gives the full variable domain: GAGVSQSPRYKVAKRGQDVALRCDPISGHVSLFWYQQALGQGPEFLTYFQNEAQLDKSGLPSDRFFAERPEGSVSTLKIQRTQQEDSAVYLCASSQVSSGNTIYFGEGSWLTVV.

The chain employs TRBV27 and TRBJ1-5; D gene uncertain. The germline V gene encodes CDR1 MNHEY and CDR2 SMNVEV (reference sequence). The CDR3 is 13 amino acids. Trimming left V 4 bases short and J 4 bases short, with 8 bases between. CDR3: CASSSLNNQPQHF. The CDR3 DNA sequence: TGTGCCAGCAGTTCCCTAAATAATCAGCCCCAGCATTTT.